This record looks at one TCR beta chain sequence and its context. Antigen: not known. Germline and junction disagree at one end, which may indicate a read error. Using a J-beta primer mix together with a sample-barcoded 5' primer, a second PCR was run for roughly 7 to 12 cycles. A 12-random-nucleotide template-switch adaptor tagged each cDNA molecule. The study obtained at least 3 million CDR3-containing paired-end reads from every sample. MiXCR, run by TCRdb on the 5' RACE reads, gives a single entry per CDR3 protein. The table has some 760,000 distinct CDR3 sequences, just under 25% seen once; the top ten hold 9.4%. This entry comes from a study of blood T cells in healthy people across ages. The CDR3 covers 14 residues. Germline V CDR1 and CDR2: SGHTA, FQGNSA. Regarding the study as a whole: Diversity of TCR beta correlated strongly with naive T cell percentage. The study found more naive CD4+ cells and higher diversity in long-lived than aged donors.

The sample also formed part of further work on T cells of mothers and their children.

The sequence was obtained from a boy younger than 18 in good health. Sequenced sample: blood. The genes are TRBV7-2 and TRBJ1-1; D remains ambiguous. DNA for the CDR3: TGTGCCAGCAGCTTAGAAGTAGGGTTTACTGAAACTTTCTTT. This gives the protein CASSLEVGFTETFF.